This T cell receptor (beta chain) emerged from a study of persistence of HIV-infected CD4 T cells. Cells were stimulated nonspecifically with anti-CD3/anti-CD28 magnetic beads. Sorting selected CD4+ T cells upregulating both CD40 ligand and CD69. Donors had undetectable plasma HIV-1 RNA, under 50 copies/mL, for 4+ years. A roughly 20-hour stimulation of CD8-depleted PBMCs used anti-CD28/CD49d costimulation, CD40-blocking antibody and enfuvirtide. With respect to this clone: Antigen: not known.

The libraries were made with immunoSEQ version 4 in survey mode. Genomic DNA was diluted to around 10 ng/uL, up to roughly 1 ug per sample. The table came from immunoSEQ multiplex PCR; TCRdb's copy has only in-frame clones and leaves some out. The sample records 43,000 or so clones, more than 80% being singletons. This sample comprised CD4+ T cells sorted from PBMCs after approximately 18-hour stimulation, obtained from a patient who received antiretroviral therapy. The clonotype comes from an adult man with HIV who was CMV-seropositive.

The CDR3 nucleotides read TGTGCCAGCAGTACGGGACAGTACAATTCACCCCTCCACTTT. This translates into CASSTGQYNSPLHF. V is TRBV2 and J is TRBJ1-6; 7 bases align to TRBD1. The V and J ends lost 5 bases and 7 bases, in that order; junction bases with no gene match: 5. Germline CDR1 and CDR2: SNHLY and FYNNEI. CDR3 length: 14 residues. Looking up the rest from reference TRBV2 and TRBJ1-6 gives the full variable domain: EPEVTQTPSHQVTQMGQEVILRCVPISNHLYFYWYRQILGQKVEFLVSFYNNEISEKSEIFDDQFSVERPDGSNFTLKIRSTKLEDSAMYFCASSTGQYNSPLHFGNGTRLTVT.